The entry below describes one T cell receptor beta chain. This sample was included in a study of technical replicates of blood from several donors. The CDR3 is 15 amino acids. Germline V gene lookup returns CDR1 WSHSY and CDR2 SAAADI. Germline trimming cut 5 bases from V and 4 bases from J; bases unmatched to any gene: 10. Assay used: immunoSEQ multiplex PCR; TCRdb lists only in-frame clones, some missing. The data show 65,000 to 95,000 clones, around 94% seen once. This TCR came from a human donor in good health. What was sequenced was T cells isolated from PBMCs. The chain recombines TRBV10-2 with TRBJ1-2; 7 bases align to TRBD1. The CDR3 DNA reads as TGCGCCAGCAGTTTAACCGGGACAGACACCTATGGCTACACCTTC. It codes for CASSLTGTDTYGYTF.